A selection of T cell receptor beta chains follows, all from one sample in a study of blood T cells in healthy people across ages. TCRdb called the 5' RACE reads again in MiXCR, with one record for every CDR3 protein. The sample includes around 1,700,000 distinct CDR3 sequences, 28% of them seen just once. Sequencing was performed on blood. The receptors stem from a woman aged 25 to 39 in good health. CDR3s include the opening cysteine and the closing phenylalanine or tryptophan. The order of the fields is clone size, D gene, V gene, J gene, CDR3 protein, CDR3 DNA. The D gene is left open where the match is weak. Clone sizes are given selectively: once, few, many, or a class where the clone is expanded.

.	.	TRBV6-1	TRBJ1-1	CASSQKTGNTEAFF	TGTGCCAGCAGTCAAAAGACCGGGAACACTGAAGCTTTCTTT
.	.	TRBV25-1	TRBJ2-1	CASSARFSAYNEQFF	TGTGCCAGCAGCGCGAGGTTTTCAGCCTACAATGAGCAGTTCTTC
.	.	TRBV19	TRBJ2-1	CASLDEGDSYNEQFF	TGTGCCAGTTTGGATGAGGGAGACTCCTACAATGAGCAGTTCTTC
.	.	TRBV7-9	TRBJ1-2	CASIPTQVGYGYTF	TGTGCCAGCATCCCGACCCAAGTTGGGTATGGCTACACCTTC
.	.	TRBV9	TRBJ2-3	CASSLGVLITDTQYF	TGTGCCAGCAGCCTAGGGGTACTAATCACAGATACGCAGTATTTT
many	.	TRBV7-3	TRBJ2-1	CASSSGQAGFNEQFF	TGTGCCAGCAGCTCTGGCCAGGCGGGGTTTAATGAGCAGTTCTTC
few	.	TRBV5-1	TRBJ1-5	CASSSDPSNQPQHF	TGCGCCAGCAGCTCTGACCCTAGCAATCAGCCCCAGCATTTT
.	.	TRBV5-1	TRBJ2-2	CASSLGASFGTGELFF	TGCGCCAGCAGCTTAGGCGCTAGCTTTGGTACCGGGGAGCTGTTTTTT
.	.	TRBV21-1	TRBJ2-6	CASSPRRGVGANVLTF	TGTGCCAGCAGCCCCAGGAGAGGGGTTGGGGCCAACGTCCTGACTTTC
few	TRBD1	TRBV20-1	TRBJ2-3	CSVIQGGNTQYF	TGCAGTGTAATACAGGGGGGAAATACGCAGTATTTT
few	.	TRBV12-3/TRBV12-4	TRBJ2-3	CASSFYPLGFSTDTQYF	TGTGCCAGCAGTTTCTATCCCCTCGGGTTTAGCACAGATACGCAGTATTTT
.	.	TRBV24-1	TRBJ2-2	CATSDHPTYTGELFF	TGTGCCACCAGTGACCACCCGACGTACACCGGGGAGCTGTTTTTT
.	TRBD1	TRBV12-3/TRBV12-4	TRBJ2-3	CASTLGQGDDTQYF	TGTGCCAGCACCCTCGGACAGGGGGACGATACGCAGTATTTT
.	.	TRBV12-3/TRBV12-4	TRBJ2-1	CASSCRGYQETQFF	TGTGCCAGCAGTTGCCGCGGGTACCAAGAGACCCAGTTCTTC
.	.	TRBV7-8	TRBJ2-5	CVSSLAPERPLEQYF	TGTGTCAGCAGCTTAGCTCCCGAACGTCCGTTAGAGCAGTACTTC
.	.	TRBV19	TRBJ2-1	CASSRVFSDSYNEQFF	TGTGCCAGTAGTAGGGTTTTTTCCGACTCCTACAATGAGCAGTTCTTC
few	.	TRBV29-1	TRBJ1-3	CSVASGDSSGNTIYF	TGCAGCGTTGCGTCAGGGGATAGCTCTGGAAACACCATATATTTT
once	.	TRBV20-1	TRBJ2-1	CSARSYPPGGSCNEQFF	TGCAGTGCTAGATCGTACCCTCCTGGGGGGTCCTGCAATGAGCAGTTCTTC
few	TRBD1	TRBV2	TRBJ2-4	CASRASGTGGDIQYF	TGTGCCAGCCGCGCGTCCGGGACAGGCGGGGACATTCAGTACTTC
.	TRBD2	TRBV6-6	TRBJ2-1	CASSYLTSGGYEQFF	TGTGCCAGCAGTTACCTGACTAGCGGGGGGTATGAGCAGTTCTTC
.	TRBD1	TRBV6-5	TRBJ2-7	CASADRSPYEQYF	TGTGCCAGCGCGGACAGGTCACCCTACGAGCAGTACTTC
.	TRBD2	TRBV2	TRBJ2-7	CASLAGGAYEQYF	TGTGCCAGTCTAGCGGGAGGGGCCTACGAGCAGTACTTC
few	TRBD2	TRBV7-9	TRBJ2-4	CASTAGSRYF	TGTGCCAGCACAGCGGGGTCAAGGTACTTC
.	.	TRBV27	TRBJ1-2	CASSLKAQGLAGYTF	TGTGCCAGCAGTCTAAAAGCACAGGGTCTGGCTGGCTACACCTTC
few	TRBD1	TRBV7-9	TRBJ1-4	CASSSTGTEEKLFF	TGTGCCAGCAGCTCAACCGGGACAGAGGAAAAACTGTTTTTT
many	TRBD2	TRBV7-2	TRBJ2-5	CASSSAGTSGRPGETQYF	TGTGCCAGCAGCTCCGCCGGGACTAGCGGGAGGCCGGGTGAGACCCAGTACTTC
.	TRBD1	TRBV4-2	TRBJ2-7	CASSQGRGCEQYF	TGTGCCAGCAGCCAAGGCAGGGGGTGCGAGCAGTACTTC
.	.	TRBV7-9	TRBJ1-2	CASSQGGHGYTF	TGTGCCAGCAGCCAGGGAGGCCATGGCTACACCTTC
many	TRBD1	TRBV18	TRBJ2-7	CASSPGTDPYEQYF	TGTGCCAGCTCACCGGGGACAGATCCCTACGAGCAGTACTTC
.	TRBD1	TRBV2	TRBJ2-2	CASSRDRGRLGTGELFF	TGTGCCAGCAGCCGGGACAGGGGGCGCCTGGGCACCGGGGAGCTGTTTTTT
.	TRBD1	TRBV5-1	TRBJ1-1	CASSYGQGRPEAFF	TGCGCCAGCAGCTATGGACAGGGCCGCCCCGAAGCTTTCTTT
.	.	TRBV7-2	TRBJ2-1	CASSFADNSYNEQFF	TGTGCCAGCAGCTTTGCAGACAACTCCTACAATGAGCAGTTCTTC
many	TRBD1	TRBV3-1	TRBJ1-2	CASSYTGADGYTF	TGTGCCAGCAGCTATACAGGGGCCGATGGCTACACCTTC
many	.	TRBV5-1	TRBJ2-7	CASSWAGEQYF	TGTGCCAGCAGTTGGGCGGGAGAGCAGTACTTC
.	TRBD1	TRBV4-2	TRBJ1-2	CASSQEGRQGYGYTF	TGTGCCAGCAGCCAAGAGGGAAGACAGGGTTATGGCTACACCTTC
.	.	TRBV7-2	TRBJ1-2	CASSPGSGYGYTF	TGTGCCAGCAGCCCCGGGAGTGGCTATGGCTACACCTTC